This T cell receptor beta chain was recovered during a study of PD-1 blockade in mismatch repair-deficient tumors (dated by TCRdb to 2017 to 2019). Study-level background: Between September 2013 and late 2016, the trial enrolled about 86 consecutive patients with roughly 13 mismatch repair-deficient cancer types, every one of whom had been previously treated and was progressing. Deep sequencing of TCR CDR3 regions was used to track tumor-associated T cell clones in peripheral blood of patients responding to PD-1 blockade.

In the case of this clone: Its antigen has not been determined. Qualities for individual bases were not recorded, and no much larger clone is one base off.

Points the paper makes about the study in general: Rapid expansion after pembrolizumab followed by contraction, generally before radiologic responses, was shown by tumor-resident clones, which were often undetectable in blood before treatment.

Mismatch repair deficiency was established in every enrolled patient by polymerase chain reaction or immunohistochemistry. TCR sequencing was carried out for three patients who responded to pembrolizumab therapy. The phase II trial prospectively evaluated PD-1 blockade with pembrolizumab in advanced mismatch repair-deficient cancers, independent of tissue of origin. Peripheral blood T cell samples were gathered serially, both before PD-1 blockade started and at multiple time points afterward. Blood sampling time points were reported as weeks after the first dose of pembrolizumab. Libraries were made using the immunoSEQ multiplex PCR assay. TCRdb retrieved this table from immuneACCESS and kept in-frame rearrangements only. Not all clones are present; in checked studies, unresolved V genes account for under half, and no reason is known for the remainder. For this sample there are some 70,000 clones; 60% to 80% appear just once. Jointly, the top ten make up roughly 6% of the sample.

At the junction V is shortened by 1 base and J by 4 bases, with 11 bases in between. CDR1 and CDR2 are read off the germline V gene as SGHVS and FQNEAQ. The cysteine opens and the phenylalanine closes a CDR3 of 15 amino acids. The only DNA kept is the CDR3, 45 bases in frame from the first base. The TCR sequence derives from an adult with mismatch repair-deficient cancer. Here the sequenced sample was peripheral blood, taken 2 weeks after starting pembrolizumab. Here the chain combines TRBV7-8 and TRBJ1-3; TRBD1 could be the D gene, as 6 bases match. CDR3 protein: CASSLGPGTGNTIYF. The DNA sequence is TGTGCCAGCAGCTTAGGACCCGGGACAGGAAACACCATATATTTT.